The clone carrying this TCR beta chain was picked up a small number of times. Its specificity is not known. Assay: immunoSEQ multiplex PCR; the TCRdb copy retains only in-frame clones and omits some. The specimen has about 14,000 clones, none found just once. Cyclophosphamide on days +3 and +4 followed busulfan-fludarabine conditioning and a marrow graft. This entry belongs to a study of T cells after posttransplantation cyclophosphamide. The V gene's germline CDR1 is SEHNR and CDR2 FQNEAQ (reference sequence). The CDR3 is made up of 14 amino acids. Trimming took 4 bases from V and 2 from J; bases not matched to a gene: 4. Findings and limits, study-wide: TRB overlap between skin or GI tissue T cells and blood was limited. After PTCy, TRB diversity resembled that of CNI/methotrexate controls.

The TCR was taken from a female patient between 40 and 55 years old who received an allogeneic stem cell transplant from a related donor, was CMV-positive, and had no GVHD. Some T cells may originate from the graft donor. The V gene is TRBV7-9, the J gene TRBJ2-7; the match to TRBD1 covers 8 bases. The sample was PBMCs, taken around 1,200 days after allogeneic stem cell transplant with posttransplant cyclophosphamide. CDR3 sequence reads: CASSWTGPPYEQYF. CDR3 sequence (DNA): TGTGCCAGCAGCTGGACAGGGCCACCCTACGAGCAGTACTTC.